This record covers a single T cell receptor beta chain. This CDR3 spans 14 amino acids. V was trimmed by 1 base and J by 7 bases, leaving 8 bases between them. Germline V gene lookup returns CDR1 LGHDT and CDR2 YNNKEL (reference sequence). Produced via immunoSEQ multiplex PCR; TCRdb's table is partial and in-frame only. The table shows 300,000 to 450,000 clones, with about 91% occurring only once. These data are taken from a study of Ad26.COV2.S vaccination and SARS-CoV-2 variants. The sequence came from a human donor who had recovered from COVID-19. The material sequenced was peripheral blood, taken after recovery from COVID-19. This sequence joins TRBV3-1 (or the pseudogene TRBV3-2) and TRBJ1-6; D uncertain. The chain's CDR3 is CASSQGGLNSPLHF. The CDR3 DNA reads as TGTGCCAGCAGCCAAGGGGGTTTGAATTCACCCCTCCACTTT.